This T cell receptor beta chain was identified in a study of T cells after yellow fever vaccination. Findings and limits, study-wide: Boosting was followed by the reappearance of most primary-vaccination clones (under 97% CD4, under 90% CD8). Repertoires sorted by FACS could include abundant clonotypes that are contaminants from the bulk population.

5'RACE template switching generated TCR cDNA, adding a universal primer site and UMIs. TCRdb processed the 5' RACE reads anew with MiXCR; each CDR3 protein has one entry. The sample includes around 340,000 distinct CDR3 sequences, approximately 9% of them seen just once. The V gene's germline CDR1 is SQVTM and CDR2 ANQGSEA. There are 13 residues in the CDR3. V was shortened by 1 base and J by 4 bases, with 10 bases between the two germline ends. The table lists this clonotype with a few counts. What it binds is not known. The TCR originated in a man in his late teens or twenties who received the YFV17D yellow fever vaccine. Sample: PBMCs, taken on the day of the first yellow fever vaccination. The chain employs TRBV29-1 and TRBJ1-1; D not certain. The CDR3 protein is CSVEVPGGTEAFF. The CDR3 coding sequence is TGCAGCGTTGAAGTTCCGGGAGGCACTGAAGCTTTCTTT.